These T cell receptor beta chains were read from a single sample in a study of beta chain features in type 1 diabetes. Method: immunoSEQ multiplex PCR; TCRdb's copy keeps in-frame clones and lacks some. The table lists 250,000 to 300,000 clones, roughly an eighth of them singletons. The sample consisted of naive CD4+ T cells from blood. These receptor sequences come from a man aged 25-45 years with type 1 diabetes. Both conserved end residues are part of each CDR3. A D gene is named only where the DNA matches it firmly. Size values are once, few and many counts, or a class for expanded clones, and some rows have none.

>few|TRBD1|TRBV7-7|TRBJ2-7
TGTGCCAGCAGCCAGATGACAGGGACCGAGCAGTACTTC
CASSQMTGTEQYF
>few|TRBD2|TRBV9|TRBJ2-1
TGTGCCAGCAGCGTCGCGGGAGTCTACAATGAGCAGTTCTTC
CASSVAGVYNEQFF
>few|NA|TRBV29-1|TRBJ2-7
TGCAGCGCTCGAGGGAGCCCCTCCTACGAGCAGTACTTC
CSARGSPSYEQYF
>few|NA|TRBV5-1|TRBJ2-7
TGCGCCAGCAGCTGGGGGACGGCGGGGCTCTACGAGCAGTACTTC
CASSWGTAGLYEQYF
>few|NA|TRBV2|TRBJ1-5
TGTGCCAGCGGCCAGAGCAATCAGCCCCAGCATTTT
CASGQSNQPQHF
>few|TRBD1|TRBV18|TRBJ2-7
TGTGCCAGCTCACCACGCCGGACAGGGTGGAGGGACGAGCAGTACTTC
CASSPRRTGWRDEQYF
>NA|TRBD1|TRBV7-2|TRBJ2-1
TGTGCCAGCAGCTTAGGGACAGGGTACGGTGAGCAGTTCTTC
CASSLGTGYGEQFF
>NA|NA|TRBV27|TRBJ1-2
TGTGCCAGCAGACAACAGGGCAACTATGGCTACACCTTC
CASRQQGNYGYTF
>NA|TRBD2|TRBV7-9|TRBJ2-5
TGTGCCAGCAGCCCGGGACTAGCGGAAGAGACCCAGTACTTC
CASSPGLAEETQYF
>NA|NA|TRBV7-2|TRBJ1-4
TGTGCCAGCAGCCGGTGGCGGGCCGTGAATGAAAAACTGTTTTTT
CASSRWRAVNEKLFF
>few|NA|TRBV29-1|TRBJ2-5
TGCAGCGTTGAAGCGCCAGTCCAAGAGACCCAGTACTTC
CSVEAPVQETQYF
>few|NA|TRBV28|TRBJ2-1
TGTGCCATTGGAGGGCAAGCGCAGTTCTTC
CAIGGQAQFF
>few|NA|TRBV18|TRBJ2-3
TGTGCCACCAACGGGGATACGCAGTATTTT
CATNGDTQYF
>few|TRBD1|TRBV15|TRBJ2-6
TGTGCCACCGGACCGGGACAGATCTCTGGGGCCAACGTCCTGACTTTC
CATGPGQISGANVLTF
>few|TRBD1|TRBV5-1|TRBJ1-2
TGCGCCAGCAGCTCCACCCCCGGGACAGGGGGCGAGCATGGCTACACCTTC
CASSSTPGTGGEHGYTF
>NA|NA|TRBV30|TRBJ1-5
TGTGCCTGGAGTGTTGCGCAGGGGCAGCCCCAGCATTTT
CAWSVAQGQPQHF
>few|NA|TRBV9|TRBJ1-1
TGTGCCAGCACCGTCGGGGTAGGAGGCACTGAAGCTTTCTTT
CASTVGVGGTEAFF
>NA|TRBD1|TRBV7-8|TRBJ2-7
TGTGCCAGCAGCCCCGGGACAGGCGCTCCCCGCGAGCAGTACTTC
CASSPGTGAPREQYF
>NA|TRBD1|TRBV7-2|TRBJ2-5
TGTGCCAGCAGCCGCCAAGGACAGGGGGCGTCGGAGACCCAGTACTTC
CASSRQGQGASETQYF
>NA|TRBD1|TRBV7-2|TRBJ2-7
TGTGCCAGCAGCTTACACGTTGCTGGACAGGTCGGTTACGAGCAGTACTTC
CASSLHVAGQVGYEQYF
>few|NA|TRBV28|TRBJ2-1
TGTGCCAGCAGTTTGATAGGAGGGATGAATGAGCAGTTCTTC
CASSLIGGMNEQFF
>few|NA|TRBV14|TRBJ2-3
TGTGCCAGCAGCCAAGGAAACTGGAAAGGGGGTACGCAGTATTTT
CASSQGNWKGGTQYF
>few|TRBD2|TRBV30|TRBJ2-3
TGTGCCTGGAGCTTCGGGACTAGCGGCCTAAGAGGCCCAGATACGCAGTATTTT
CAWSFGTSGLRGPDTQYF
>NA|NA|TRBV11-3|TRBJ2-2
TGTGCCAGCAGCCGAATCCAGGGTGGCGGGGAGCTGTTTTTT
CASSRIQGGGELFF
>few|NA|TRBV11-2|TRBJ2-5
TGTGCCAGCAGCTTAGGACAGAAAGAGACCCAGTACTTC
CASSLGQKETQYF
>NA|TRBD1|TRBV7-9|TRBJ2-7
TGTGCCAGCAGCTCAACTTTAGGGACAGGGAACGAGCAGTACTTC
CASSSTLGTGNEQYF
>few|TRBD1|TRBV14|TRBJ2-7
TGTGCCAGCAGCCGAGGACAGGGAGCTGCCGAGCAGTACTTC
CASSRGQGAAEQYF
>few|NA|TRBV9|TRBJ2-5
TGTGCCAGCAGCGTAGGGGGGCAGGAGACCCAGTACTTC
CASSVGGQETQYF
>few|TRBD1|TRBV28|TRBJ2-7
TGTGCCAGCAGTTTTCTCAAGGGACAGGGAACTGGGGAGCAGTACTTC
CASSFLKGQGTGEQYF
>few|NA|TRBV5-1|TRBJ1-2
TGCGCCAGCAGCCTGCCCCGGGAACACTCGGAGAACTATGGCTACACCTTC
CASSLPREHSENYGYTF
>NA|NA|TRBV6-5|TRBJ1-4
TGTGCCAGCAGGTCGACAGAGTTACATGAAAAACTGTTTTTT
CASRSTELHEKLFF
>NA|NA|TRBV6-1|TRBJ2-7
TGTGCCAGCAGTAAAGACAGGTCCTACGAGCAGTACTTC
CASSKDRSYEQYF
>NA|NA|TRBV28|TRBJ1-2
TGTGCCAGCAGGAATCTTCTAGGGAGATTGGACTATGGCTACACCTTC
CASRNLLGRLDYGYTF
>few|NA|TRBV7-9|TRBJ1-4
TGTGCCAGCAGCTTAGGCACAGGGCATGAAAAACTGTTTTTT
CASSLGTGHEKLFF
>NA|NA|TRBV15|TRBJ2-4
TGTGCCACCAGCAGAGCGGGACAAGTGGCCAAAAACATTCAGTACTTC
CATSRAGQVAKNIQYF
>NA|TRBD1|TRBV4-1|TRBJ1-2
TGCGCCAGCAGACCTCTCCTTAGACAGGGTGATGGCTACACCTTC
CASRPLLRQGDGYTF
>NA|NA|TRBV6-5|TRBJ2-7
TGTGCCAGCAGTTACCATACCGAGGGAGCCTACGAGCAGTACTTC
CASSYHTEGAYEQYF
>NA|NA|TRBV28|TRBJ2-3
TGTGCCAGCAGTTTATACCCGGCGGAGGCAGATACGCAGTATTTT
CASSLYPAEADTQYF